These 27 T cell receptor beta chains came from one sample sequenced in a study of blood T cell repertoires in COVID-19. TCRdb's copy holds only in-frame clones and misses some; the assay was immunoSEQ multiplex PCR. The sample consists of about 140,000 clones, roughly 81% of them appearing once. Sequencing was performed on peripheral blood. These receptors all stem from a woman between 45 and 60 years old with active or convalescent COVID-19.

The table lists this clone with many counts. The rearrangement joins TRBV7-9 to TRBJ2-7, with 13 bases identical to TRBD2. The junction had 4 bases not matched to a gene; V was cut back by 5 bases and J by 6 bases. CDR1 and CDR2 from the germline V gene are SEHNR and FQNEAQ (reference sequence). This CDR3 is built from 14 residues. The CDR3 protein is CASSKLAGGAEQYF. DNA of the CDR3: TGTGCCAGCAGCAAACTAGCGGGAGGGGCCGAGCAGTACTTC.

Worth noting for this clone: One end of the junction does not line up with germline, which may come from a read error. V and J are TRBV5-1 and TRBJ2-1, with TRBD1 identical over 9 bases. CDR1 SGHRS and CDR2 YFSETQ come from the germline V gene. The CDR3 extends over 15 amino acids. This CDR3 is CASSFGTGRYNEQLF. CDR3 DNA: TGCGCCAGCAGCTTCGGGACAGGGAGGTACAATGAGCAGCTCTTC.

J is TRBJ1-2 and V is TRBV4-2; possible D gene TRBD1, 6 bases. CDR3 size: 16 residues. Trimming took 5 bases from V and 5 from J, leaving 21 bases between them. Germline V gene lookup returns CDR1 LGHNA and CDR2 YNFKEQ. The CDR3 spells CASSKPQTGLTYGYTF. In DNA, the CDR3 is TGTGCCAGCAGCAAACCCCAAACAGGGTTGACTTATGGCTACACCTTC.

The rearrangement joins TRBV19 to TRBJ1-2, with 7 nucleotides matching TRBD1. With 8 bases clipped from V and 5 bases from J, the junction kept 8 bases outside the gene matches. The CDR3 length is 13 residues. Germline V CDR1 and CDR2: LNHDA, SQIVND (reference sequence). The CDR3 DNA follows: TGTGCCAGTGGAAGACAGGGCCCTTATGGCTACACCTTC. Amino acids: CASGRQGPYGYTF.

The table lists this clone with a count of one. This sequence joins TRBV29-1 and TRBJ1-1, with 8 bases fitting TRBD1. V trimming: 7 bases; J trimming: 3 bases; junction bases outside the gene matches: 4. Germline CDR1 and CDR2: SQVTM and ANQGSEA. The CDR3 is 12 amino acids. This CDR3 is CSAGGLHTEAFF. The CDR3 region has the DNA TGCAGCGCAGGGGGCCTGCACACTGAAGCTTTCTTT.

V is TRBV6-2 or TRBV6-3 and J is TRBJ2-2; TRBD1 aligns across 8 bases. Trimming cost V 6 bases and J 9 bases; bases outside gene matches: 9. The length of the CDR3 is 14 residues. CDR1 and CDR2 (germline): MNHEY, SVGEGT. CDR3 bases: TGTGCCAGCAGCTCCGACAGGGGTTTACGGGAGCTGTTTTTT. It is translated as CASSSDRGLRELFF.

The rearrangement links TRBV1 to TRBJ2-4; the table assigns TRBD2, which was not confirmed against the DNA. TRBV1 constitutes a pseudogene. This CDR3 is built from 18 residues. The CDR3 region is CTSSQDNRTRGGKNIQYF. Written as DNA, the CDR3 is TGCACCAGCAGCCAAGATAACCGAACGAGAGGAGGCAAAAACATTCAGTACTTC.

CDR3 residues: CSVARASGREETQYF. The DNA for the CDR3 is TGCAGCGTTGCCCGTGCCAGCGGGAGAGAAGAGACCCAGTACTTC. The genes are TRBV29-1 and TRBJ2-5, with 8 positions matching TRBD2. The germline CDR1 and CDR2 sequences are SQVTM and ANQGSEA. J lost 3 bases, V lost 4 bases, and 10 bases had no gene match. CDR3 size: 15 residues.

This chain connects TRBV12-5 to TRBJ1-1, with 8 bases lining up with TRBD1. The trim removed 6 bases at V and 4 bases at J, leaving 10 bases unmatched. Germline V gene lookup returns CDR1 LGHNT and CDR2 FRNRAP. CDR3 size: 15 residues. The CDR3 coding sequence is TGTGCTAGTGGCCTAGGGGACAGGAGTTCCACTGAAGCTTTCTTT. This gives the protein CASGLGDRSSTEAFF.

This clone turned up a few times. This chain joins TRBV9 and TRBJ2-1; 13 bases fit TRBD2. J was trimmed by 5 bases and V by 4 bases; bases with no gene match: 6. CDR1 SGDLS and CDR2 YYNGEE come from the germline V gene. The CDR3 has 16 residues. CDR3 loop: CASSRPGLAGNNEQFF. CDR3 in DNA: TGTGCCAGCAGCAGACCGGGACTAGCGGGGAACAATGAGCAGTTCTTC.

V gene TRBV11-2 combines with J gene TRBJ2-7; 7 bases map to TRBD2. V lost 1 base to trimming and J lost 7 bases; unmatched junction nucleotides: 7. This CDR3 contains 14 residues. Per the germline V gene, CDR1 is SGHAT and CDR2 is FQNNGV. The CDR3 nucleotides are TGTGCCAGCAGCTTAGTTGGGACTATGGGGGAGCAGTACTTC. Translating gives CASSLVGTMGEQYF.

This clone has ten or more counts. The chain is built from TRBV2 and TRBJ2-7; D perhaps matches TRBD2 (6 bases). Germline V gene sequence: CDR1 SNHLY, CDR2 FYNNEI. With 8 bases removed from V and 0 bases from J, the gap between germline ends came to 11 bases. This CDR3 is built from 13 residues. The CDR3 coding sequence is TGTGCCAGCCGGGGGACGGACTCCTACGAGCAGTACTTC. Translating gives CASRGTDSYEQYF.

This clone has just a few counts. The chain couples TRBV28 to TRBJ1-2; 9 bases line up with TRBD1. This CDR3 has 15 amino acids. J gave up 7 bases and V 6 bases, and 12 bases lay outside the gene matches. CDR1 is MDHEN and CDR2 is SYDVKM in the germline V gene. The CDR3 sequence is CASRPDRDREFGYTF. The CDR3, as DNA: TGTGCCAGCAGACCCGATCGGGACAGGGAATTTGGCTACACCTTC.

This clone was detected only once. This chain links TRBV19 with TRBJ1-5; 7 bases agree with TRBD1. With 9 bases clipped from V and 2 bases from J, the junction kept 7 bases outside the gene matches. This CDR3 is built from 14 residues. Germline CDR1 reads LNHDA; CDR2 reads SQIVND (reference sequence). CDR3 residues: CASADRAGNQPQHF. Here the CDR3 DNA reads TGTGCCAGCGCAGACAGGGCCGGCAATCAGCCCCAGCATTTT.

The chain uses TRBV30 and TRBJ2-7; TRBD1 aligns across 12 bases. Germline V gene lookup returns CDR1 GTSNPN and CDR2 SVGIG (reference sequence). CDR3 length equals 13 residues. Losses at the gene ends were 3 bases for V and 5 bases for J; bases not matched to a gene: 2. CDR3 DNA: TGTGCCTGGAGCGGGGACAGGGGGCACGAGCAGTACTTC. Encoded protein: CAWSGDRGHEQYF.

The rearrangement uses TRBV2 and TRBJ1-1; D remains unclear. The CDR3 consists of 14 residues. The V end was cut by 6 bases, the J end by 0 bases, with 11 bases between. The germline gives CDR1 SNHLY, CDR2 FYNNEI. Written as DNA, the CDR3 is TGTGCCAGCAGGGCCCCTTCCGTGAACACTGAAGCTTTCTTT. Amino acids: CASRAPSVNTEAFF.

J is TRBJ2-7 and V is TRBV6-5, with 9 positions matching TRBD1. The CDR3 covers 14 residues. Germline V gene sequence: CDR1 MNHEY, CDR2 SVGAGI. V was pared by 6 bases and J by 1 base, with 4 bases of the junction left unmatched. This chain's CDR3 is CASRGTGNSYEQYF. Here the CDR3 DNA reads TGTGCCAGCAGGGGGACAGGGAATTCCTACGAGCAGTACTTC.

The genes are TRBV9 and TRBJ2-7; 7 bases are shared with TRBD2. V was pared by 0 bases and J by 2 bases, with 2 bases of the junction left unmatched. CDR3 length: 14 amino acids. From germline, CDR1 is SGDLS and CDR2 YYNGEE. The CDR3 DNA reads TGTGCCAGCAGCGTAGGCGGGGGAACCTACGAGCAGTACTTC. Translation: CASSVGGGTYEQYF.

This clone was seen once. DNA for the CDR3: TGTGCCAGCAGACTAGCGGGGGACGGGGAGCAGTACTTC. Its translation: CASRLAGDGEQYF. The J gene is TRBJ2-7, the V gene TRBV5-4; 11 bases line up with TRBD2. This CDR3 region has 13 residues. Germline V CDR1 and CDR2: SGHNT, YYREEE (reference sequence). J was trimmed by 7 bases and V by 5 bases; bases with no gene match: 5.

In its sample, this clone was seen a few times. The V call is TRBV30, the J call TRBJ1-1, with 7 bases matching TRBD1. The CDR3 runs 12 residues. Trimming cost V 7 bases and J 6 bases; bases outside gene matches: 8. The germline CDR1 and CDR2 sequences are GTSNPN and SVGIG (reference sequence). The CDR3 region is CAYSLTGSEAFF. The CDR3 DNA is TGTGCCTACTCCCTGACAGGGTCTGAAGCTTTCTTT.

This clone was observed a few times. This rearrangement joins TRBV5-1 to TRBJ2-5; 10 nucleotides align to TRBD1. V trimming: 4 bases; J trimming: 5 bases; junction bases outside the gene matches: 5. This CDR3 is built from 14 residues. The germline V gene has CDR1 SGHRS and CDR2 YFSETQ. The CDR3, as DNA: TGCGCCAGCAGCCCGGGACAGGGGTTGGAGACCCAGTACTTC. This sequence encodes CASSPGQGLETQYF.

CDR3 DNA sequence: TGTGCCAGTAGTAGGGACAGAACTCAGTACTTC. Residues: CASSRDRTQYF. The V and J genes are TRBV19 and TRBJ2-4, with 7 bases aligning to TRBD1. The V segment lost 4 bases and the J segment 12 bases; nucleotides outside the gene matches: 3. Germline V gene sequence: CDR1 LNHDA, CDR2 SQIVND (reference sequence). There are 11 residues in the CDR3.

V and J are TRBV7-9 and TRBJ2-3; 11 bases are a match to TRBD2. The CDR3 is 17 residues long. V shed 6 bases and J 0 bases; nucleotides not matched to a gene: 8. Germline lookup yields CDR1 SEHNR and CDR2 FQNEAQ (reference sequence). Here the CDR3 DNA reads TGTGCCAGCAGTCCCTCGACTAGCGGGGTTAGCACAGATACGCAGTATTTT. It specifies CASSPSTSGVSTDTQYF.

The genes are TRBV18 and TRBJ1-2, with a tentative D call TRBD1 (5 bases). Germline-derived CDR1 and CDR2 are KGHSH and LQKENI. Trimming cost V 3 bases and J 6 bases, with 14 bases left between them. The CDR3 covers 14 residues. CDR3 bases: TGTGCCAGCTCACCGCCGGGACTCTTCGATGGCTACACCTTC. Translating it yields CASSPPGLFDGYTF. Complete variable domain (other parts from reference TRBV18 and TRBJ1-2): NAGVMQNPRHLVRRRGQEARLRCSPMKGHSHVYWYRQLPEEGLKFMVYLQKENIIDESGMPKERFSAEFPKEGPSILRIQQVVRGDSAAYFCASSPPGLFDGYTFGSGTRLTVV.

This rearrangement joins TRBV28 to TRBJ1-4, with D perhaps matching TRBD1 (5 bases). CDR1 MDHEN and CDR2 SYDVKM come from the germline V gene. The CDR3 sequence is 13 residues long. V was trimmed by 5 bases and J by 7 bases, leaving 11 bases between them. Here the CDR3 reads CASSPTGGEKLFF. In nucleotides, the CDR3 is TGTGCCAGCAGTCCTACAGGTGGTGAAAAACTGTTTTTT.

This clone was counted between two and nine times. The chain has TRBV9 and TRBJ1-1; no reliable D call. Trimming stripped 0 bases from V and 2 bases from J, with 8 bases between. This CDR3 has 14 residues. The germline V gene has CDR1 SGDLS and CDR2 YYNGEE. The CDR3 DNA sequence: TGTGCCAGCAGCGTAGGGGGAGCTAACACTGAAGCTTTCTTT. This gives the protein CASSVGGANTEAFF.

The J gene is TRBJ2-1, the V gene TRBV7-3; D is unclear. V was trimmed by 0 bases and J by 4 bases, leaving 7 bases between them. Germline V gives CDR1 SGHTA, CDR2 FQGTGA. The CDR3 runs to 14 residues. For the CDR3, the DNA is TGTGCCAGCAGCTTAACTCTAGGATACAATGAGCAGTTCTTC. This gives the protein CASSLTLGYNEQFF.